One and the same sample provided the 23 T cell receptor beta chains below, sequenced in a study of T cell responses to AZD1222 COVID-19 vaccine. TCRdb keeps only in-frame clones here, not all; method: immunoSEQ multiplex PCR. This sample has 120,000 or so clones, with 92% found just once. This material consisted of peripheral blood, taken on day 0 of AZD1222 vaccination. Every receptor here comes from an adult in good health.

J is TRBJ2-2 and V is TRBV11-3; TRBD1 matches at 7 bases. With V trimmed by 4 bases and J by 6 bases, 2 bases remained unmatched. CDR3 size: 13 residues. Germline CDR1 is SGHNT and CDR2 is YENEEA. CDR3 bases: TGTGCCAGCAGCTCTACAGGGGCCGGGGAGCTGTTTTTT. It encodes CASSSTGAGELFF.

This chain connects TRBV28 to TRBJ2-7; D is unresolved. The CDR3 consists of 11 residues. V was clipped by 10 bases and J by 4 bases, with 11 bases between them. CDR1 MDHEN and CDR2 SYDVKM come from the germline V gene. This CDR3 is CATATSYEQYV. The CDR3 coding sequence is TGTGCCACCGCGACAAGTTACGAGCAGTACGTC.

The CDR3 here is CASSQDATYGYTF. The CDR3 DNA is TGTGCCAGCAGCCAAGACGCGACCTATGGCTACACCTTC. The chain employs TRBV3-1 (or the pseudogene TRBV3-2) and TRBJ1-2, with D unclear. Germline CDR1 LGHDT, CDR2 YNNKEL (reference sequence). V was trimmed by 0 bases and J by 4 bases, leaving 6 bases between them. This CDR3 has 13 amino acids.

The CDR3 sequence is CASSPGNSNQPQHF. In DNA form, the CDR3 reads TGTGCCAGCAGCCCGGGAAACAGCAATCAGCCCCAGCATTTT. The rearrangement uses TRBV7-9 and TRBJ1-5, with D unclear. Trimming stripped 5 bases from V and 1 base from J, with 9 bases between. The CDR3 loop spans 14 amino acids. The germline V gene has CDR1 SEHNR and CDR2 FQNEAQ (reference sequence).

The chain carries TRBV3-1 (or the pseudogene TRBV3-2) and TRBJ1-6; D not resolved. This CDR3 is 16 amino acids long. The germline V gene has CDR1 LGHDT and CDR2 YNNKEL (reference sequence). V lost 0 bases and J lost 1, with 7 bases in between. The CDR3 is CASSQDLRSYNSPLHF. The CDR3 DNA follows: TGTGCCAGCAGCCAAGATTTACGGTCCTATAATTCACCCCTCCACTTT.

The rearrangement links TRBV28 to TRBJ2-6, with 8 nucleotides matching TRBD2. The CDR3 contains 18 residues. The germline V gene has CDR1 MDHEN and CDR2 SYDVKM. Trimming cost V 6 bases and J 0 bases; bases outside gene matches: 10. Here the CDR3 DNA reads TGTGCCAGCAGCACGGGGGGGCTTCAGAGCTCTGGGGCCAACGTCCTGACTTTC. Protein: CASSTGGLQSSGANVLTF. The complete variable domain, with remaining parts taken from reference TRBV28 and TRBJ2-6, reads DVKVTQSSRYLVKRTGEKVFLECVQDMDHENMFWYRQDPGLGLRLIYFSYDVKMKEKGDIPEGYSVSREKKERFSLILESASTNQTSMYLCASSTGGLQSSGANVLTFGAGSRLTVL.

In its sample, this clone was seen once. The V and J genes are TRBV3-1 (or the pseudogene TRBV3-2) and TRBJ1-2; weak D call: TRBD1 (5 bases). The CDR3 contains 15 residues. Germline V gene data show CDR1 as LGHDT and CDR2 as YNNKEL (reference sequence). Deletions cut 0 bases from V and 0 bases from J, with 8 bases between. Written as DNA, the CDR3 is TGTGCCAGCAGCCAAGAAACGGGGGCTAACTATGGCTACACCTTC. Translated: CASSQETGANYGYTF.

The J gene is TRBJ1-4, the V gene TRBV6-5; 7 bases are shared with TRBD1. This CDR3 is built from 13 residues. Germline V lookup: CDR1 MNHEY, CDR2 SVGAGI. J lost 10 bases, V lost 5 bases, and 7 bases had no gene match. CDR3 region: CASSPGQAVKLFF. Here the CDR3 DNA reads TGTGCCAGCAGTCCAGGACAGGCTGTAAAACTGTTTTTT.

The gene calls are TRBV15 and TRBJ1-4, with D possibly being TRBD1 (6 bases). This CDR3 contains 16 residues. Between the trimmed V and J ends, which lost 0 bases and 0 bases, there was a span of 8 bases. Germline CDR1 LNHNV, CDR2 YYDKDF (reference sequence). In nucleotides, the CDR3 is TGTGCCACCAGCAGAGATCCAGGGGCAACTAATGAAAAACTGTTTTTT. It encodes CATSRDPGATNEKLFF.

The chain has TRBV9 and TRBJ2-1; 10 nucleotides align to TRBD2. The junction had 13 bases not matched to a gene; V was cut back by 3 bases and J by 4 bases. The CDR3 length is 18 residues. Per germline, CDR1 SGDLS and CDR2 YYNGEE. The CDR3 DNA sequence: TGTGCCAGCAGCGCCGGCCGGGAGCGGGGGGGAAATTACAATGAGCAGTTCTTC. Its protein product is CASSAGRERGGNYNEQFF.

The rearrangement uses TRBV6-5 and TRBJ1-1; no reliable D call. The V end was cut by 2 bases, the J end by 7 bases, with 5 bases between. CDR1 and CDR2 from the germline V gene are MNHEY and SVGAGI. There are 11 residues in the CDR3. CDR3 sequence (DNA): TGTGCCAGCAGTTACGGAAGTGAAGCTTTCTTT. It translates to CASSYGSEAFF.

The rearrangement links TRBV11-2 to TRBJ2-1; 9 nucleotides line up with TRBD2. Per the germline V gene, CDR1 is SGHAT and CDR2 is FQNNGV. The CDR3 covers 16 residues. The junction had 6 bases not matched to a gene; V was cut back by 0 bases and J by 6 bases. CDR3 sequence reads: CASSLDPAGGINEQFF. As DNA, the CDR3 is TGTGCCAGCAGCTTAGATCCGGCGGGGGGGATCAATGAGCAGTTCTTC.

The chain couples TRBV10-3 to TRBJ2-7; D may match TRBD1 or TRBD2 (6 bases each). Between the trimmed V and J ends, which lost 8 bases and 2 bases, there was a span of 10 bases. This CDR3 region has 12 residues. The germline V gene has CDR1 ENHRY and CDR2 SYGVKD. The CDR3 DNA reads as TGTGCCATCGCGGGGACACCCTACGAGCAGTACGTC. The encoded protein is CAIAGTPYEQYV.

V is TRBV25-1 and J is TRBJ1-3, with unresolved D. Germline CDR1 MGHDK, CDR2 SYGVNS. The CDR3 runs 15 residues. Trimming left V 3 bases short and J 1 base short, with 10 bases between. CDR3 DNA sequence: TGTGCCAGCAGTGACCGTCAGTATTCTGGAAACACCATATATTTT. Its translation is CASSDRQYSGNTIYF. Combining the CDR3 with reference TRBV25-1 and TRBJ1-3 gives the whole variable domain EADIYQTPRYLVIGTGKKITLECSQTMGHDKMYWYQQDPGMELHLIHYSYGVNSTEKGDLSSESTVSRIRTEHFPLTLESARPSHTSQYLCASSDRQYSGNTIYFGEGSWLTVV.

The chain has TRBV10-3 and TRBJ2-7; D is unresolved. Deletions cut 2 bases from V and 4 bases from J, with 6 bases between. This CDR3 spans 12 amino acids. Germline V gene lookup returns CDR1 ENHRY and CDR2 SYGVKD. As DNA, the CDR3 is TGTGCCATCAGTGAGGCCCTATACGAGCAGTACTTC. It translates to CAISEALYEQYF.

This chain joins TRBV7-2 and TRBJ2-1; TRBD1 matches 8 bases. The germline gives CDR1 SGHTA, CDR2 FQGNSA. V shed 2 bases and J 6 bases; nucleotides not matched to a gene: 3. The CDR3 runs to 14 residues. The CDR3 DNA sequence: TGTGCCAGCAGCTTAATACAGGGGGGCAATGAGCAGTTCTTC. Translated, it gives CASSLIQGGNEQFF.

This rearrangement joins TRBV4-3 to TRBJ2-5; 8 nucleotides align to TRBD2. The germline gives CDR1 LGHNA, CDR2 YSLEER. The V segment lost 1 base and the J segment 5 bases; nucleotides outside the gene matches: 12. The CDR3 totals 17 residues. The CDR3 DNA reads TGCGCCAGCAGCCAAGGGGCTAGGGCGGGAGGAGGTGAGACCCAGTACTTC. Its translation: CASSQGARAGGGETQYF.

The rearrangement joins TRBV5-4 to TRBJ1-6, with TRBD1 as a possible D gene (5 bases). Trimming took off 4 bases at V and 8 bases at J, with 7 bases between the two ends. This CDR3 has 12 amino acids. Germline V gene data show CDR1 as SGHNT and CDR2 as YYREEE (reference sequence). The CDR3 DNA is TGTGCCAGCAGCGGGACCGATTCACCCCTCCACTTT. Encoded protein: CASSGTDSPLHF.

The chain has TRBV3-1 (or the pseudogene TRBV3-2) and TRBJ2-1; 13 bases match TRBD2. The CDR3 is made up of 17 amino acids. Trimming removed 5 bases from V and 9 bases from J; junction bases left unmatched: 13. Germline V gene lookup returns CDR1 LGHDT and CDR2 YNNKEL (reference sequence). This CDR3 is CASSDGTSGTPWGEQFF. CDR3 coding DNA: TGTGCCAGCAGCGATGGGACTAGCGGGACCCCCTGGGGTGAGCAGTTCTTC.

V gene TRBV5-4 combines with J gene TRBJ2-1, with a tentative D call TRBD2 (6 bases). The CDR3 has 16 amino acids. V was trimmed by 4 bases and J by 6 bases, leaving 20 bases between them. CDR1 SGHNT and CDR2 YYREEE come from the germline V gene (reference sequence). The CDR3 sequence is CASSPGVSEEGNEQFF. The CDR3 DNA follows: TGTGCCAGCAGCCCGGGGGTTTCGGAGGAGGGCAATGAGCAGTTCTTC.

The chain carries TRBV19 and TRBJ1-1, with D unresolved. Trimming left V 4 bases short and J 4 bases short, with 16 bases between. This CDR3 has 15 amino acids. CDR1 LNHDA and CDR2 SQIVND come from the germline V gene (reference sequence). The DNA of the CDR3 is TGTGCCAGTAGTAAGTGGGCCAGGATGGGCACTGAAGCTTTCTTT. It codes for CASSKWARMGTEAFF.

This chain's CDR3 is CASSLDGAGGHNEQFF. The CDR3 nucleotides read TGTGCCAGCAGCTTAGATGGAGCGGGGGGGCACAATGAGCAGTTCTTC. The chain uses TRBV7-2 and TRBJ2-1, with 10 bases matching TRBD2. The CDR3 contains 16 residues. CDR1 SGHTA and CDR2 FQGNSA come from the germline V gene. After removal of 1 base from V and 5 bases from J, the junction contained 5 bases not matched to a gene.

The chain has TRBV7-9 and TRBJ1-2; TRBD1 agrees at 7 bases. Germline CDR1 reads SEHNR; CDR2 reads FQNEAQ (reference sequence). J lost 8 bases, V lost 5 bases, and 8 bases had no gene match. There are 13 residues in the CDR3. This CDR3 is CASSRGGGFGYTF. CDR3 DNA sequence: TGTGCCAGCAGCCGAGGAGGGGGCTTCGGCTACACCTTC.